The rows below give T cell receptor beta chains drawn from one sample of a study of cytomegalovirus exposure and HLA in healthy donors. Profiling relied on immunoSEQ multiplex PCR, and the TCRdb table lists in-frame clones only, not all of them. The sample contains 90,000 or so clones, approximately 76% of which appear only once. Source material: PBMCs. All receptors derive from a man aged 25-45 years in good health and CMV-seropositive. Each CDR3 is given with its conserved first and last residue. The D gene is left open where the match is weak. Only some rows state a clone size, as once, few, many or a class for expanded clones.

d_call: NA
v_call: TRBV14
j_call: TRBJ1-2
clone_size: NA
cdr3_nt: TGTGCCAGCAGCCAAGTAAAGGAGGGCGACTATGGCTACACCTTC
cdr3_aa: CASSQVKEGDYGYTF

d_call: TRBD1
v_call: TRBV9
j_call: TRBJ1-3
clone_size: NA
cdr3_nt: TGTGCCAGCAGCTGGACAGGGGGTTCTGGAAACACCATATATTTT
cdr3_aa: CASSWTGGSGNTIYF

d_call: NA
v_call: TRBV4-2
j_call: TRBJ1-3
clone_size: NA
cdr3_nt: TGTGCCAGCAGCCTCCTATTGGGGCCCTCTGGAAACACCATATATTTT
cdr3_aa: CASSLLLGPSGNTIYF

d_call: TRBD1
v_call: TRBV4-1
j_call: TRBJ2-2
clone_size: once
cdr3_nt: TGCGCCAGCAGCCACTTAGCCGGGACAGGGGGGGGGTGGGAGCTGTTTTTT
cdr3_aa: CASSHLAGTGGGWELFF

d_call: NA
v_call: TRBV27
j_call: TRBJ2-2
clone_size: NA
cdr3_nt: TGTGCCAGGAATGAGACTTGGGCCGGGGAGCTGTTTTTT
cdr3_aa: CARNETWAGELFF

d_call: TRBD2
v_call: TRBV9
j_call: TRBJ2-1
clone_size: once
cdr3_nt: TGTGCCAGCAGCCCCCGTGGCGGGGCGGGGGGTTATGAGCAGTTCTTC
cdr3_aa: CASSPRGGAGGYEQFF

d_call: NA
v_call: TRBV4-2
j_call: TRBJ1-5
clone_size: NA
cdr3_nt: TGTGCCAGCAGCCAAGATTCGGGGGGGGATCAGCCCCAGCATTTT
cdr3_aa: CASSQDSGGDQPQHF

d_call: NA
v_call: TRBV9
j_call: TRBJ1-4
clone_size: NA
cdr3_nt: TGTGCCAGCAGCGTAGCCCTGGGCAGTCCTAATGAAAAACTGTTTTTT
cdr3_aa: CASSVALGSPNEKLFF

d_call: NA
v_call: TRBV5-1
j_call: TRBJ2-2
clone_size: NA
cdr3_nt: TGCGCCAGCAGCCTCAGAGCGGCGATCAACACCGGGGAGCTGTTTTTT
cdr3_aa: CASSLRAAINTGELFF

d_call: TRBD2
v_call: TRBV7-8
j_call: TRBJ2-5
clone_size: NA
cdr3_nt: TGTGCCAGCAGCTTAGGGACTAGCGGGGGCCAAGAGACCCAGTACTTC
cdr3_aa: CASSLGTSGGQETQYF

d_call: NA
v_call: TRBV6-5
j_call: TRBJ2-7
clone_size: NA
cdr3_nt: TGTGCCAGCAGTTACTCTACTCAGGGGAACTCCTACGAGCAGTACTTC
cdr3_aa: CASSYSTQGNSYEQYF

d_call: TRBD1
v_call: TRBV28
j_call: TRBJ1-3
clone_size: once
cdr3_nt: TGTGCCAGCAGTCCACCTCCGGGACAGGGAAACACCATATATTTT
cdr3_aa: CASSPPPGQGNTIYF

d_call: TRBD1
v_call: TRBV6-1
j_call: TRBJ1-6
clone_size: NA
cdr3_nt: TGTGCCAGCAGACAGGGGACGCAGGTTTCACCCCTCCACTTT
cdr3_aa: CASRQGTQVSPLHF

d_call: TRBD1
v_call: TRBV28
j_call: TRBJ2-3
clone_size: NA
cdr3_nt: TGTGCCAGCAGTTTAAGACAGGGCCCTACAGATACGCAGTATTTT
cdr3_aa: CASSLRQGPTDTQYF

d_call: NA
v_call: TRBV28
j_call: TRBJ1-4
clone_size: few
cdr3_nt: TGTGCCAGCAGTTTTCTAGGGGAGGGGGATTGGGGAAAACTGTTTTTT
cdr3_aa: CASSFLGEGDWGKLFF

d_call: NA
v_call: TRBV4-3
j_call: TRBJ1-1
clone_size: NA
cdr3_nt: TGCGCCAGCAGCCAAGTGGCCCGCATGAACACTGAAGCTTTCTTT
cdr3_aa: CASSQVARMNTEAFF